This entry lists 2 T cell receptor beta chains sequenced from one sample in a study of Graves' ophthalmopathy and Graves' hyperthyroidism. RNA transcripts provided the template for amplifying TCR beta CDR3 regions. Second-round multiplex PCR came after a first-round RT-PCR that employed HTBI primers. TCRdb passed the multiplex PCR reads through MiXCR, listing each CDR3 protein once. Among 400,000 to 500,000 distinct CDR3 sequences listed, over 20% were seen once. Sequenced: peripheral blood. These receptors were taken from a woman aged 18 to 35 with stable Graves' hyperthyroidism.

This clonotype was seen ten or more times. The CDR3 region has the DNA TGCAGCGTCCGACAGGGGATCCCCTACGAGCAGTACTTC. Amino acid sequence: CSVRQGIPYEQYF. The genes are TRBV29-1 and TRBJ2-7; 8 nucleotides align to TRBD1. The CDR3 has 13 amino acids. Germline V gene sequence: CDR1 SQVTM, CDR2 ANQGSEA. V lost 6 bases and J lost 2; bases outside the gene matches: 6.

At least ten counts were recorded for this clonotype. V gene TRBV18 combines with J gene TRBJ1-1; tentative D call: TRBD1 (5 bases). The V gene lost 6 bases and the J gene lost 11 bases, with 13 bases spanning the gap. There are 11 residues in the CDR3. Germline lookup yields CDR1 KGHSH and CDR2 LQKENI. The chain's CDR3 is CASSIGGVAFF. DNA for the CDR3: TGTGCCAGCTCCATCGGAGGGGTCGCTTTCTTT.